This section outlines one TCR beta chain sequence together with its context. Its antigen is unidentified. At the DNA level, this CDR3 is encoded by other sequences in the same sample as well. Positive CCR7 selection of CD45RO-negative cells yielded the naive CD8 cells, and terminally differentiated effector memory CD45RA+ cells were excluded. These data are taken from a study of shared clonotypes between healthy human individuals. Study-level results: Rarefaction gave evidence that sorted-subset sequencing remained incomplete despite large depth. Sharing across four donors was highest in naive CD4 (roughly 5%) and lowest in memory CD8 (roughly 0.4%). Clonotype sharing among the donors was expected to vary with sequencing depth.

Germline CDR1 and CDR2: MNHEY and SMNVEV (reference sequence). J gave up 3 bases and V 6 bases, and 5 bases lay outside the gene matches. The CDR3 runs 14 residues. On sorted subsets, replicate PCRs used 200 to 250 ng DNA, or 25,000 to 35,000 T cell genomes. This table comes from immunoSEQ multiplex PCR, and its TCRdb copy is limited to in-frame clones, with some not included. The data hold some 580,000 clones, with nearly 98% observed a single time. The receptor comes from a man younger than 45 in good health. The sequencing input was naive CD8+ T cells sorted from blood. The rearrangement links TRBV27 to TRBJ2-7, with TRBD1 matching over 10 bases. The CDR3 here is CASRPGQGSYEQYF. The DNA for the CDR3 is TGTGCCAGCAGACCGGGACAGGGGAGCTACGAGCAGTACTTC.